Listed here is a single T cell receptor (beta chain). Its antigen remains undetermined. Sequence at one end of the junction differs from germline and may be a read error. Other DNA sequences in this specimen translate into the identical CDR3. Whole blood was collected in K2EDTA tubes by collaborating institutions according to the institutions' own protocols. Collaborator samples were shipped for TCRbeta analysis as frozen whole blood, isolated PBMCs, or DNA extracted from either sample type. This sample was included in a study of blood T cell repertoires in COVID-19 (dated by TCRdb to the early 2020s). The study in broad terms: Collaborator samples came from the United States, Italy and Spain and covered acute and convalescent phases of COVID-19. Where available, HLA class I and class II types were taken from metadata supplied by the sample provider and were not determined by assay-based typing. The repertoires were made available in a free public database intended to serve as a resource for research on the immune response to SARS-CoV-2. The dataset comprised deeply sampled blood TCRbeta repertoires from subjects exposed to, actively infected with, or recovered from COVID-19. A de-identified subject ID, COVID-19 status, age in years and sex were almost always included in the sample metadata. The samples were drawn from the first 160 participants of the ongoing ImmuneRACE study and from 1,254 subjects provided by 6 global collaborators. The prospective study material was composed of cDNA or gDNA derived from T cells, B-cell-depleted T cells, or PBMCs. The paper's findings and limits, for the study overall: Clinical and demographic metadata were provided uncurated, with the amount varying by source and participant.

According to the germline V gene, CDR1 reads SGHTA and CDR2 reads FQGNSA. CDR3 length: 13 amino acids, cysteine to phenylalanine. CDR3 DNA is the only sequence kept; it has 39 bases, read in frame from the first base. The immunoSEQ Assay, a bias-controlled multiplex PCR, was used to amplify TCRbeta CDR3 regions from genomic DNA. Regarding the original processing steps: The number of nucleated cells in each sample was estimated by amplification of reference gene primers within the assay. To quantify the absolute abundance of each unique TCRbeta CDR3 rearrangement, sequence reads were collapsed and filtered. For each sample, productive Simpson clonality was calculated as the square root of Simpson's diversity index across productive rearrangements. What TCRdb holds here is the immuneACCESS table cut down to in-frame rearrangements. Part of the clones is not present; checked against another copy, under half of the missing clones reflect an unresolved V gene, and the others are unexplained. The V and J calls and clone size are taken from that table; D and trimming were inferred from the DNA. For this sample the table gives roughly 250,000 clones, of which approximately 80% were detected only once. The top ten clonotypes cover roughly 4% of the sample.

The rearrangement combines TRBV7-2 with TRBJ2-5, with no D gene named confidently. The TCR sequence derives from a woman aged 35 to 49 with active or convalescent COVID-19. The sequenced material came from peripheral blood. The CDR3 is CASSLFPQETQYF. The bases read TGTGCCAGTAGCTTATTTCCGCAAGAGACCCAGTACTTC.